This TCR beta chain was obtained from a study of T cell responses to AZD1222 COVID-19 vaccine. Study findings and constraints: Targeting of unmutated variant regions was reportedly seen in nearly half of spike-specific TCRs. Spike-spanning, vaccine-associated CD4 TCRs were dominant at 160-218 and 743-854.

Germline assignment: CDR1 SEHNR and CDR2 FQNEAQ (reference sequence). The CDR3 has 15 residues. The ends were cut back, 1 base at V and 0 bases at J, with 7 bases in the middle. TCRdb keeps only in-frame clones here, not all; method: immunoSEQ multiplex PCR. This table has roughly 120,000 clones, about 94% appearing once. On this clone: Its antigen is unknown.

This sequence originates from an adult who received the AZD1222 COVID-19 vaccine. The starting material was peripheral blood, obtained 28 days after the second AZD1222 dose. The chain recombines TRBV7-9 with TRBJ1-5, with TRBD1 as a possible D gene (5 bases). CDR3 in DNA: TGTGCCAGCAGCTTAGTAGGGACTAGCAATCAGCCCCAGCATTTT. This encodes CASSLVGTSNQPQHF.